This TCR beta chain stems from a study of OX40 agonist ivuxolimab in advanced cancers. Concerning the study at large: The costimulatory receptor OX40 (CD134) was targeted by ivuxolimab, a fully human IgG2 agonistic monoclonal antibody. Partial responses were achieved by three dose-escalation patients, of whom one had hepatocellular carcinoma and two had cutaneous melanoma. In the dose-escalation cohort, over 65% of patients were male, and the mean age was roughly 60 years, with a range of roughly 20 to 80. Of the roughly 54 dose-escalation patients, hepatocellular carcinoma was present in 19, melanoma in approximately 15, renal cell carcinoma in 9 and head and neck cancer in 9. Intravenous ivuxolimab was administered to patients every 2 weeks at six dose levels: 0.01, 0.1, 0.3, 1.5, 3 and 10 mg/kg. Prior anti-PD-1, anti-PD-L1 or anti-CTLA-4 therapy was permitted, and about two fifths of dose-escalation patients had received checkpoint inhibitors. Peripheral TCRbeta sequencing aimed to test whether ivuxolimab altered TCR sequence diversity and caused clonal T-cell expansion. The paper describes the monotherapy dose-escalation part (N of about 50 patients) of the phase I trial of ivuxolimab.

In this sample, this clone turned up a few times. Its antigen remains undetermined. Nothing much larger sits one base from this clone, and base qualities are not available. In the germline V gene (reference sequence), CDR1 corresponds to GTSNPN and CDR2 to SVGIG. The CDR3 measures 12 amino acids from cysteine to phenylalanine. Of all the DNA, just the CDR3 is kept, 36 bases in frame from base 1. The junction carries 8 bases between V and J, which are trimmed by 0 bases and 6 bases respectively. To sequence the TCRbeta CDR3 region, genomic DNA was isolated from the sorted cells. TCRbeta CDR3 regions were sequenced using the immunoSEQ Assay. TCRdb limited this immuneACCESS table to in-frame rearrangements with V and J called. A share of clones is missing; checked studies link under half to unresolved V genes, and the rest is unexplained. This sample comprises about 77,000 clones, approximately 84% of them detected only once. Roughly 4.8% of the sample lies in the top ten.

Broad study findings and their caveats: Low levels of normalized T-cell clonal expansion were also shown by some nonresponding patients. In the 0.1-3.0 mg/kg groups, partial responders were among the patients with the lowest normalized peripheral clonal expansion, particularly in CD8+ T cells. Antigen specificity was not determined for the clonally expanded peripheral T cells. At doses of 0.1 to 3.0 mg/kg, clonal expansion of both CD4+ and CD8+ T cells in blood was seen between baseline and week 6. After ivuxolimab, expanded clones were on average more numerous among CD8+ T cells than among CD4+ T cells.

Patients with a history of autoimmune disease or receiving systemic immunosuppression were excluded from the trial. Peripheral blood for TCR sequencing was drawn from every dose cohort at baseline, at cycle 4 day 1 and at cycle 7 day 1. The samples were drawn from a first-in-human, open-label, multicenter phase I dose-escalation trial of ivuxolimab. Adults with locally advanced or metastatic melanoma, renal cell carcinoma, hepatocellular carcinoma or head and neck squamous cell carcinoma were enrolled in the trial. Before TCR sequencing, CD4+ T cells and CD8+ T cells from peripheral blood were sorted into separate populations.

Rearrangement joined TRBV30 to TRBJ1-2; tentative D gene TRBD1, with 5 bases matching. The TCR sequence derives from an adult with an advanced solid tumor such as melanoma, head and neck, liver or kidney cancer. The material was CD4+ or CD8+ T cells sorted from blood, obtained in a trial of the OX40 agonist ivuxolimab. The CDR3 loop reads CAWSVGGDGYTF. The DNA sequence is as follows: TGTGCCTGGAGTGTAGGAGGGGATGGCTACACCTTC.